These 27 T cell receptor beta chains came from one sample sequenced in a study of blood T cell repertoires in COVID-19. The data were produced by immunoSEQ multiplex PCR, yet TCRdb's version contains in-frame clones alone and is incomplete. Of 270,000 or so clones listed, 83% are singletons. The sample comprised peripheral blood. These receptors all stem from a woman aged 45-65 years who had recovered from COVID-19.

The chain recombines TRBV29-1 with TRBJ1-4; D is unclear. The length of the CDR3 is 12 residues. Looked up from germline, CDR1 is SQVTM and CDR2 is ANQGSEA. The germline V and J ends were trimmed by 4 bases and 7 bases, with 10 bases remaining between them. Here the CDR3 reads CSVVSAGEKLFF. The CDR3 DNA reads TGCAGCGTTGTTAGTGCTGGTGAAAAACTGTTTTTT.

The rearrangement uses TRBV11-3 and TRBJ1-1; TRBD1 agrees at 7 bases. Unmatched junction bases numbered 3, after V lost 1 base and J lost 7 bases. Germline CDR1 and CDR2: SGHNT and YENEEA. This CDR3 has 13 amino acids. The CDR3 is CASSLVRDSEAFF. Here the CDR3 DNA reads TGTGCCAGCAGCTTAGTCCGGGACAGTGAAGCTTTCTTT.

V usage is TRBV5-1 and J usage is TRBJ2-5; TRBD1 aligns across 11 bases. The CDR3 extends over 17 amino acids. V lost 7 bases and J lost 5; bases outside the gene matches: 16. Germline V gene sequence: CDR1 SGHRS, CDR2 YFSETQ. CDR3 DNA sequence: TGCGCCAGCCACTCTACCGGGACAGGGGGAAGACTGGAGACCCAGTACTTC. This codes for CASHSTGTGGRLETQYF.

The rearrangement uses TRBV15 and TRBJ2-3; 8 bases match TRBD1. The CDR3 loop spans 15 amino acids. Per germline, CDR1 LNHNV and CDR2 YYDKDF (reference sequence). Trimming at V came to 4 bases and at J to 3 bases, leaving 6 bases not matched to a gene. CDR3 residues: CATSTGQGGTDTQYF. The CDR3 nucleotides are TGTGCCACCAGCACCGGACAGGGTGGTACAGATACGCAGTATTTT.

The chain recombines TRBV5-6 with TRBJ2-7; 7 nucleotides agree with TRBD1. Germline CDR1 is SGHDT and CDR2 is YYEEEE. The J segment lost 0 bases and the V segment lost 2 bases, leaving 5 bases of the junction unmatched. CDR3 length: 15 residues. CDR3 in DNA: TGTGCCAGCAGCTTATTAGACAGGGCCTCCTACGAGCAGTACTTC. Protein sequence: CASSLLDRASYEQYF. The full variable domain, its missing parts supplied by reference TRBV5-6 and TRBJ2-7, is DAGVTQSPTHLIKTRGQQVTLRCSPKSGHDTVSWYQQALGQGPQFIFQYYEEEERQRGNFPDRFSGHQFPNYSSELNVNALLLGDSALYLCASSLLDRASYEQYFGPGTRLTVT.

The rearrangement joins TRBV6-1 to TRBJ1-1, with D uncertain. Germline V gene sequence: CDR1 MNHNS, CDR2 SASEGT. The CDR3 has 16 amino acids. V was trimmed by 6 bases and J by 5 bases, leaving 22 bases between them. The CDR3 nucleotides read TGTGCCAGCAGCGAAACTAGGGTCCTTCCACTAACTGAAGCTTTCTTT. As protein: CASSETRVLPLTEAFF.

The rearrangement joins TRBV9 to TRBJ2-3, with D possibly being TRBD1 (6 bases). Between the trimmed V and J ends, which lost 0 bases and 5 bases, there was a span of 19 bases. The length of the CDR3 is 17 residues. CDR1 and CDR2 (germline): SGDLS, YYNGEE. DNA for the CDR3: TGTGCCAGCAGCGTAGAATGGCTGGGGGCTAGAATAGATACGCAGTATTTT. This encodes CASSVEWLGARIDTQYF.

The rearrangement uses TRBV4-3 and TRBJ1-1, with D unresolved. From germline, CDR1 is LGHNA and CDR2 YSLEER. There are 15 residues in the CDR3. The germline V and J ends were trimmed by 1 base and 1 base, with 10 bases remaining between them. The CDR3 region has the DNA TGCGCCAGCAGCCAAGGCGCTACAGCGAACACTGAAGCTTTCTTT. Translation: CASSQGATANTEAFF.

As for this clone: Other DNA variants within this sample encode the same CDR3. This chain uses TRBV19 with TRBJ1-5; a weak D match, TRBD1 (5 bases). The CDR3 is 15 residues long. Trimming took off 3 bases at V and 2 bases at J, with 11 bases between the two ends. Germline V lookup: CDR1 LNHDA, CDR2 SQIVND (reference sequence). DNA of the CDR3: TGTGCCAGTAGTATCTCGGGGGTCGGCAATCAGCCCCAGCATTTT. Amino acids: CASSISGVGNQPQHF.

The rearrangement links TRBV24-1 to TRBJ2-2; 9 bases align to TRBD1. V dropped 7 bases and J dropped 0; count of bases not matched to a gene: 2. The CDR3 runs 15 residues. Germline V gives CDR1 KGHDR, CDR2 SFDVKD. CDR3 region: CATRTGGTNTGELFF. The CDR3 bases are TGTGCCACCAGAACAGGGGGCACGAACACCGGGGAGCTGTTTTTT.

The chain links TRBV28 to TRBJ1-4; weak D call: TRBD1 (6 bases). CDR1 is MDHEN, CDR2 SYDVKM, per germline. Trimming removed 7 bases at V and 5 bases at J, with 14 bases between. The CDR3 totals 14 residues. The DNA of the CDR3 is TGTGCCAGCATTCAAGGGGGATTCAATGAAAAACTGTTTTTT. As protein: CASIQGGFNEKLFF.

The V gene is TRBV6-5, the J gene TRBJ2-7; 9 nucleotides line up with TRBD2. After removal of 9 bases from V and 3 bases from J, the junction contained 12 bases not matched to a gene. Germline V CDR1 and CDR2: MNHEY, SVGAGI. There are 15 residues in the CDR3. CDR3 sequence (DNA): TGTGCCAGTATTTTTGGTGCGGGGGGGTTCTACGAGCAGTACTTC. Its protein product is CASIFGAGGFYEQYF.

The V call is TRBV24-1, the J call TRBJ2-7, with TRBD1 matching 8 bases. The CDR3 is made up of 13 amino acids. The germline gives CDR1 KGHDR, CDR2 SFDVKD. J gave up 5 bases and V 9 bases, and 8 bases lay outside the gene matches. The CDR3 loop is CATAGRGRDEQYF. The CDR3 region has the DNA TGTGCCACCGCGGGCAGGGGGCGGGACGAGCAGTACTTC.

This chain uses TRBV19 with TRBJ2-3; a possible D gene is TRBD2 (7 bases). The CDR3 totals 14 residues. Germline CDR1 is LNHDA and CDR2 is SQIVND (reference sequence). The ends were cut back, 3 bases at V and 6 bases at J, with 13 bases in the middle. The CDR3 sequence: CASSMGGAADTQYF. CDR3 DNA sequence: TGTGCCAGTAGTATGGGGGGGGCCGCGGATACGCAGTATTTT.

DNA of the CDR3: TGTGCCAGCAGCTTAGGAGGACAGAACACCGGGGAGCTGTTTTTT. It codes for CASSLGGQNTGELFF. The J gene is TRBJ2-2, the V gene TRBV7-6; perhaps TRBD1 as D (5 bases). Per germline, CDR1 SGHVS and CDR2 FNYEAQ. The V gene lost 1 base and the J gene lost 1 base, with 7 bases spanning the gap. The CDR3 loop spans 15 amino acids.

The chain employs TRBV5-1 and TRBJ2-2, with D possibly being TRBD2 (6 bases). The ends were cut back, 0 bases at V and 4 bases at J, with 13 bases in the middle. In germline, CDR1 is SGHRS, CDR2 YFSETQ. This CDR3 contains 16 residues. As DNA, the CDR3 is TGCGCCAGCAGCTTGGAGGGACTCTCGGGCACCGGGGAGCTGTTTTTT. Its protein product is CASSLEGLSGTGELFF.

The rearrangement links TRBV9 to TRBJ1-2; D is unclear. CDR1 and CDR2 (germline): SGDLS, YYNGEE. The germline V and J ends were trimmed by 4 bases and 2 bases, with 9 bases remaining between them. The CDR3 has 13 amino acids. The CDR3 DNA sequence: TGTGCCAGCAGCATTCTCTCGAACTATGGCTACACCTTC. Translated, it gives CASSILSNYGYTF.

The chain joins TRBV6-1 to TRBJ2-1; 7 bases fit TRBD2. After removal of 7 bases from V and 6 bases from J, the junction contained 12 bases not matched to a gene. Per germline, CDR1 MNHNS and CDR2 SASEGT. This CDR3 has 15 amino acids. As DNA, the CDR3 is TGTGCCAGCACCAAAGGAGGGAGGGCCGGCAATGAGCAGTTCTTC. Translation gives CASTKGGRAGNEQFF.

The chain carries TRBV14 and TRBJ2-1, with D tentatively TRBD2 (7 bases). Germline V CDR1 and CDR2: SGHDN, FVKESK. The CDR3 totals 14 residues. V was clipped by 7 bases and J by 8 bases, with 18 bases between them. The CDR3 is CASTFGGPGDEQFF. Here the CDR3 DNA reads TGTGCCAGCACCTTCGGGGGGCCGGGGGATGAGCAGTTCTTC.

The DNA of the CDR3 is TGTGCCAGCAGTCCCTCGGCTCGGAGTGAGCAGTTCTTC. Translating gives CASSPSARSEQFF. The rearrangement links TRBV6-2 or TRBV6-3 to TRBJ2-1; no reliable D call. Germline CDR1 MNHEY, CDR2 SVGEGT. The CDR3 covers 13 residues. V was trimmed by 5 bases and J by 9 bases, leaving 14 bases between them.

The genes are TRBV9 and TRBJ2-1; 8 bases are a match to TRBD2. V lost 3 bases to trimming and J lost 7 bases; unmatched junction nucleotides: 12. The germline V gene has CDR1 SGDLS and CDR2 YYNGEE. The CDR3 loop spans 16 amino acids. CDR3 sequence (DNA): TGTGCCAGCAGCGCCCCTCAAGCGGGAGTGGGTAATGAGCAGTTCTTC. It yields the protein CASSAPQAGVGNEQFF.

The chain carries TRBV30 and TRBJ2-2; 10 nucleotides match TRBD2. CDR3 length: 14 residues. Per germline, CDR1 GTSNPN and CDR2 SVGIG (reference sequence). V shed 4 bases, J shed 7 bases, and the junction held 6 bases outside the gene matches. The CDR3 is CAWTSGSEFGELFF. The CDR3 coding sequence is TGTGCCTGGACTAGCGGGAGTGAGTTCGGGGAGCTGTTTTTT. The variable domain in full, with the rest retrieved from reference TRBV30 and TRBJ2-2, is SQTIHQWPATLVQPVGSPLSLECTVEGTSNPNLYWYRQAAGRGLQLLFYSVGIGQISSEVPQNLSASRPQDRQFILSSKKLLLSDSGFYLCAWTSGSEFGELFFGEGSRLTVL.

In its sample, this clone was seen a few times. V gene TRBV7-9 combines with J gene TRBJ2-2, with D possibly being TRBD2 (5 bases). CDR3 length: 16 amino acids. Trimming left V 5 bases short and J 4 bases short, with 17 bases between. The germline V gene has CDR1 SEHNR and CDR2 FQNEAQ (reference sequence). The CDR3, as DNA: TGTGCCAGCAGCCCGGGCGGAGGCGCGGGCACCGGGGAGCTGTTTTTT. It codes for CASSPGGGAGTGELFF. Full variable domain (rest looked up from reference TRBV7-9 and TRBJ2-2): DTGVSQNPRHKITKRGQNVTFRCDPISEHNRLYWYRQTLGQGPEFLTYFQNEAQLEKSRLLSDRFSAERPKGSFSTLEIQRTEQGDSAMYLCASSPGGGAGTGELFFGEGSRLTVL.

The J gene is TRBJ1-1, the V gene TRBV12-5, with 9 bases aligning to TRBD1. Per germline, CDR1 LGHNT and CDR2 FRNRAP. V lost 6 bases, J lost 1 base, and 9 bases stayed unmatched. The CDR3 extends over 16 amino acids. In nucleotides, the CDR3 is TGTGCTAGTGGCCCCCGGGGACAGGGTTCGAACACTGAAGCTTTCTTT. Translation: CASGPRGQGSNTEAFF.

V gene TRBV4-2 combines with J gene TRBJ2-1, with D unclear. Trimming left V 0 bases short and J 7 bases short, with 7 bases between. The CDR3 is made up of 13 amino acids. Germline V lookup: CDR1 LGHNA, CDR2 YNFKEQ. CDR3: CASSQDRLNEQFF. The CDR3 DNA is TGTGCCAGCAGCCAAGATAGATTAAATGAGCAGTTCTTC.

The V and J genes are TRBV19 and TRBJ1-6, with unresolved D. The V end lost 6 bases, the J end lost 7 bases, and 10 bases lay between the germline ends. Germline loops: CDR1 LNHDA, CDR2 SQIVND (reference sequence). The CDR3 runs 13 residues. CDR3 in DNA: TGTGCCAGTAGATCCGACTTGAATTCACCCCTCCACTTT. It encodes CASRSDLNSPLHF.

The CDR3 coding sequence is TGCGCCAGCAGCTTGGGACTCTCCCAAGAGACCCAGTACTTC. It yields the protein CASSLGLSQETQYF. The rearrangement links TRBV5-1 to TRBJ2-5; D uncertain. The V gene lost 0 bases and the J gene lost 1 base, with 7 bases spanning the gap. This CDR3 comprises 14 residues. Germline CDR1 reads SGHRS; CDR2 reads YFSETQ.